This T cell receptor (beta chain) stems from a study of tumor-infiltrating lymphocytes in primary liver carcinoma (dated by TCRdb to the late 2010s). Regarding the complete study: Roughly five patients with histopathologically diagnosed primary liver carcinoma underwent surgical resection in China between late 2015 and 2016. Of the five patients, three men and two women aged 30 to 69 years, four had hepatocellular carcinoma and one had combined HCC and intrahepatic cholangiocarcinoma. The five patients had tumors of stage T1-T3 N0M0, with maximum diameters ranging from roughly 4.2 to 10 cm. Roughly 3.5 to 8 million productive TCRbeta reads were obtained per sample, and no significant difference in read depth was found between tissue types. The study combined TCRbeta repertoire sequencing, expression microarrays and whole-exome sequencing across five regions of each liver tumor, with adjacent normal tissue and blood. A total of 35 or so specimens from 5 patients, comprising approximately 25 tumor regions, 5 adjacent noncancerous liver tissues and 5 peripheral blood samples, were covered by TCRbeta repertoire sequencing. High reproducibility was observed for the technical replicate repertoires, with mean shared-clone rates approximately 0.92 and correlation coefficients above 0.98. Points the paper makes about the study in general: A significantly larger repertoire fraction was made up by the top 250 clones in tumors than in blood (p = 0.039). Since the samples were bulk and unsorted, there was no way to compare CD4+ and CD8+ T cell repertoires. Repertoire overlap was higher between tumor regions (mean roughly 36%) than tumor-adjacent (approximately 17%) or tumor-blood (14%) pairs, consistent with antigen-driven expansion. With just five or six patients in the study, the authors point out that the findings should be validated in a larger study. Because only the TCR beta chain was sequenced and unpaired alpha chains were not captured, true repertoire diversity is likely underestimated.

Comments on this clonotype: The antigen it binds to is not known. One base away there is no much larger clone; base qualities are not given.

A constant-region primer and ProtoScript II reverse transcriptase were used to reverse-transcribe TCRbeta-specific cDNA from roughly 0.55 ug total RNA. TCRbeta libraries were built with three nested multiplex PCR rounds, a slightly modified ARM-PCR procedure. Each of the first two PCR rounds ran for approximately 10 cycles using multiplex TRBV1-TRBV30 forward primers together with a Cbeta reverse primer. Sample barcodes and Illumina adapters were added in a final 25-cycle PCR with Deep VentR polymerase. Before sequencing, amplicons between 200 and 500 bp were purified from gel using a QIAquick gel extraction kit. An Illumina HiSeq 2500 was used to sequence the TCRbeta amplicons, generating 250-bp paired-end reads. Per the original workflow: Quality trimming of reads was performed with Trimmomatic v0.33, and paired reads were merged with FLASH v1.2.11 so that full CDR3 sequences could be recovered. MiGEC v1.2.1b assigned V, D and J germline segments to the rearranged TCRbeta sequences. Clonotype statistics, along with Shannon-Wiener diversity indices, were calculated using VDJtools v1.0.0. Except for diversity analysis, only each sample's 250 most abundant clonotypes were used in subsequent analyses to reduce sampling bias. TCRdb reanalyzed the raw reads on its own, using fastp at Q25 for trimming and MiXCR for clone calling, and kept in-frame beta chains. Each CDR3 protein gets just one entry, which takes the most common genes and DNA from the rows behind it. It is TCRdb's table, rather than the study itself, that gives the V and J calls and clone size. Counted in this sample were over 250,000 distinct CDR3 sequences; 45% to 70% of them appeared once. Together, the top ten hold approximately 15% of the sample.

TRIzol reagent was used to extract blood RNA from unsorted whole blood, while the DNeasy Blood & Tissue kit provided the germline DNA. At the time of sampling, the patients had chronic HBV infection and had not received any treatment. Before surgery, approximately 3.7 milliliters of peripheral blood were drawn into K2EDTA tubes. V is pruned by 3 bases and J by 5 bases, leaving 7 bases of the junction without a gene match. Including the terminal cysteine and phenylalanine, the CDR3 comprises 15 residues. Of all the DNA, just the CDR3 is kept, 45 bases in frame from base 1. This sequence was found in a woman aged 30 to 39 with primary liver carcinoma and hepatitis B virus infection. The sequence is built from TRBV12-3 or TRBV12-4 and TRBJ1-5; 7 middle bases align to TRBD1. Sequencing was carried out using peripheral blood. The CDR3 region reads CASSFGRRGYQPQHF. The DNA sequence reads TGTGCCAGCAGTTTCGGTCGCAGGGGGTATCAGCCCCAGCATTTT.